This paragraph covers one T cell receptor beta chain sequence. Antigen unknown. This entry is derived from a study of cytomegalovirus exposure and HLA in healthy donors. Points from the study as a whole: A prior analysis recorded that most TCR beta V segments were productive about 87% or about 30% of the time.

Amplification used 60 Vbeta primers and 13 Jbeta primers. Only in-frame clones appear in the TCRdb table, and some are missing; sequencing was by immunoSEQ multiplex PCR. This table holds roughly 180,000 clones, 75% found once. The specimen sequenced was PBMCs. The sequence came from a female donor in good health and CMV-seronegative.

CDR3 residues: CASRQGGTFREQFF. DNA for the CDR3: TGTGCCAGCAGACAAGGAGGGACCTTCCGGGAGCAGTTCTTC. V and J are TRBV7-2 and TRBJ2-1, with D maybe TRBD2 (6 bases). CDR3 size: 14 residues. CDR1 and CDR2 from the germline V gene are SGHTA and FQGNSA. V shed 6 bases and J shed 10 bases, with 19 bases lying between them.